These 21 T cell receptor beta chains share one sample of origin, sequenced in a study of vaccination and CD4 T cells after COVID-19. Cultured CD4+ T-cell DNA underwent Oncomine TCR Beta short-read sequencing. One entry per CDR3 protein results from TCRdb running MiXCR on the PCR reads. The table includes under 20,000 distinct CDR3 sequences, 35% to 50% detected once. The treatment is: roughly ten-day PBMC culture with coronavirus spike peptide pools or control peptides (ViraFEST assay). Antigens for these TCRs are unknown. The sample was CD4+ T cells from blood, cultured in vitro, taken after SARS-CoV-2 vaccination. Receptor source: a human donor who had recovered from COVID-19.

The V call is TRBV2, the J call TRBJ1-1; D unclear. CDR1 and CDR2 from the germline V gene are SNHLY and FYNNEI. This CDR3 spans 14 amino acids. Trimming shortened V by 3 bases and J by 1 base, and 9 bases separated the two germline ends. DNA for the CDR3: TGTGCCAGCAGTGAGATTCGGCAGAACACTGAAGCTTTCTTT. Translating it yields CASSEIRQNTEAFF.

V usage is TRBV12-3 or TRBV12-4 and J usage is TRBJ2-3; 9 nucleotides line up with TRBD2. The CDR3 covers 18 residues. J gave up 0 bases and V 3 bases, and 10 bases lay outside the gene matches. The CDR3 reads CASSFVEAGGPSTDTQYF. The CDR3 nucleotides are TGTGCCAGCAGTTTTGTGGAGGCGGGGGGGCCGAGCACAGATACGCAGTATTTT.

J is TRBJ1-2 and V is TRBV20-1, with D maybe TRBD1 (5 bases). This CDR3 has 12 residues. With 3 bases removed from V and 8 bases from J, the gap between germline ends came to 13 bases. Germline CDR1 DFQATT, CDR2 SNEGSKA (reference sequence). The CDR3 region is CSARVETAGYTF. CDR3 in DNA: TGCAGTGCTAGGGTCGAGACAGCCGGCTACACCTTC.

This clonotype was found a few times. The chain uses TRBV6-1 and TRBJ1-2; the D gene is possibly TRBD1 (5 bases). Per germline, CDR1 MNHNS and CDR2 SASEGT. V was cut by 5 bases and J by 11 bases, with 12 bases left in between. CDR3 length: 11 amino acids. This CDR3 is CASSRAGTYTF. CDR3 nucleotide sequence: TGTGCCAGCAGTAGGGCAGGGACGTACACCTTC.

In nucleotides, the CDR3 is TGTGCCAGCAGCCTAGCACCGGTTACTGGAAACACCATATATTTT. It specifies CASSLAPVTGNTIYF. V gene TRBV11-3 combines with J gene TRBJ1-3; the D is unclear. The CDR3 contains 15 residues. Germline V gene sequence: CDR1 SGHNT, CDR2 YENEEA. V dropped 5 bases and J dropped 2 bases, with 13 bases sitting between them.

The chain is built from TRBV20-1 and TRBJ1-1; 8 nucleotides agree with TRBD1. The CDR3 contains 16 residues. The ends lost 0 bases at V and 3 bases at J; junction bases unmatched: 9. CDR1 is DFQATT and CDR2 is SNEGSKA in the germline V gene (reference sequence). Here the CDR3 reads CSARDNTAGGYTEAFF. In nucleotides, the CDR3 is TGCAGTGCTAGAGATAACACCGCAGGGGGCTACACTGAAGCTTTCTTT.

The rearrangement uses TRBV29-1 and TRBJ1-1; D is undetermined. The CDR3 has 13 amino acids. CDR1 SQVTM and CDR2 ANQGSEA come from the germline V gene. V gave up 6 bases and J gave up 1 base, with 12 bases separating them. The CDR3 region is CSVLRVPNTEAFF. CDR3 coding DNA: TGCAGCGTCCTCCGGGTTCCGAACACTGAAGCTTTCTTT. The full variable domain, rest sourced from reference TRBV29-1 and TRBJ1-1, is SAVISQKPSRDICQRGTSLTIQCQVDSQVTMMFWYRQQPGQSLTLIATANQGSEATYESGFVIDKFPISRPNLTFSTLTVSNMSPEDSSIYLCSVLRVPNTEAFFGQGTRLTVV.

This clonotype was observed a handful of times. The chain combines TRBV20-1 with TRBJ2-7, with 7 bases fitting TRBD1. The CDR3 is made up of 12 amino acids. Germline trimming cut 5 bases from V and 2 bases from J; bases unmatched to any gene: 3. Germline assignment: CDR1 DFQATT and CDR2 SNEGSKA (reference sequence). The CDR3 region has the DNA TGCAGTGCTGGACAGGCTGCCTACGAGCAGTACTTC. Its protein is CSAGQAAYEQYF.

This clonotype was seen a handful of times. This chain uses TRBV6-1 with TRBJ1-6, with D possibly matching TRBD1 (5 bases). Trimming removed 6 bases from V and 9 bases from J, with 15 bases in between. From germline, CDR1 is MNHNS and CDR2 SASEGT. CDR3 length equals 14 residues. This CDR3 reads CASRFGHAASPLHF. Written as DNA, the CDR3 is TGTGCCAGCAGGTTTGGACATGCGGCTTCACCCCTCCACTTT.

The V call is TRBV4-3, the J call TRBJ2-3, with 9 nucleotides matching TRBD1. The germline V gene encodes CDR1 LGHNA and CDR2 YSLEER. The V and J ends lost 4 bases and 0 bases, in that order; junction bases with no gene match: 2. The CDR3 loop spans 15 amino acids. The DNA for the CDR3 is TGCGCCAGCAGCCCGACAGGGGGGAGCACAGATACGCAGTATTTT. Translation gives CASSPTGGSTDTQYF.

The CDR3, as DNA: TGTGCCAGCAGCTCCAGCGTCAGGGGACCTGGAAACACCATATATTTT. Protein sequence: CASSSSVRGPGNTIYF. This sequence joins TRBV7-6 and TRBJ1-3; a possible D gene is TRBD1 (6 bases). Germline CDR1 is SGHVS and CDR2 is FNYEAQ. The V end was cut by 4 bases, the J end by 2 bases, with 15 bases between. The CDR3 extends over 16 amino acids.

This chain links TRBV7-9 with TRBJ1-6; maybe TRBD1 (5 bases). Germline lookup yields CDR1 SEHNR and CDR2 FQNEAQ (reference sequence). V lost 0 bases to trimming and J lost 10 bases, with 13 bases between them. This CDR3 region has 15 residues. The DNA of the CDR3 is TGTGCCAGCAGCTTAGCTCGGACGCAGGGCTCACCCCTCCACTTT. The encoded protein is CASSLARTQGSPLHF.

The gene calls are TRBV20-1 and TRBJ2-7; 9 bases align to TRBD1. The V gene end was trimmed by 0 bases and the J gene end by 0 bases; junction bases not matched to a gene: 3. The CDR3 sequence is 15 residues long. Germline CDR1 and CDR2: DFQATT and SNEGSKA (reference sequence). The CDR3 DNA is TGCAGTGCTAGAGATGGGGACAGGGTCTCCTACGAGCAGTACTTC. It encodes CSARDGDRVSYEQYF.

CDR3 nucleotides: TGTGCCAGCAGCCCTCAGAGGCTAGCGGGAACCTACGAGCAGTACTTC. It is translated as CASSPQRLAGTYEQYF. J is TRBJ2-7 and V is TRBV7-8, with 9 bases identical to TRBD2. The germline V gene has CDR1 SGHVS and CDR2 FQNEAQ. V was pared by 5 bases and J by 2 bases, with 10 bases of the junction left unmatched. There are 16 residues in the CDR3.

The rearrangement links TRBV28 to TRBJ2-3, with TRBD2 matching 12 bases. The CDR3 totals 16 residues. The germline gives CDR1 MDHEN, CDR2 SYDVKM. The V gene end was trimmed by 3 bases and the J gene end by 3 bases; junction bases not matched to a gene: 4. CDR3 sequence (DNA): TGTGCCAGCAGTTTGCTAGCGGGAGGGCCGACAGATACGCAGTATTTT. Its translation: CASSLLAGGPTDTQYF.

The CDR3 protein is CASSDKRSNQPQHF. The CDR3 coding sequence is TGTGCCAGCAGTGACAAGCGTAGCAATCAGCCCCAGCATTTT. The V gene is TRBV2, the J gene TRBJ1-5; D not resolved. The germline V gene encodes CDR1 SNHLY and CDR2 FYNNEI. The ends were cut back, 3 bases at V and 0 bases at J, with 6 bases in the middle. CDR3 length: 14 residues.

The chain is built from TRBV21-1 and TRBJ2-2. TRBV21-1 is assigned pseudogene status. The CDR3 totals 10 residues. The CDR3 nucleotides are TGTTTAATCGTTACCGGGGAGCTGTTTTTT. This codes for CLIVTGELFF.

The rearrangement joins TRBV5-6 to TRBJ2-4, with a tentative D call TRBD1 (6 bases). There are 15 residues in the CDR3. Trimming stripped 4 bases from V and 1 base from J, with 12 bases between. CDR1 and CDR2 (germline): SGHDT, YYEEEE. The CDR3: CASSRIDRAKNIQYF. The CDR3 region has the DNA TGTGCCAGCAGCCGAATCGACAGGGCCAAAAACATTCAGTACTTC. The variable domain in full, completed from reference TRBV5-6 and TRBJ2-4, reads DAGVTQSPTHLIKTRGQQVTLRCSPKSGHDTVSWYQQALGQGPQFIFQYYEEEERQRGNFPDRFSGHQFPNYSSELNVNALLLGDSALYLCASSRIDRAKNIQYFGAGTRLSVL.

J is TRBJ1-1 and V is TRBV29-1, with 10 bases matching TRBD1. Germline V gene data show CDR1 as SQVTM and CDR2 as ANQGSEA. With 7 bases clipped from V and 3 bases from J, the junction kept 2 bases outside the gene matches. CDR3 length equals 12 residues. As DNA, the CDR3 is TGCAGCGCAGGGACAGGGGACACTGAAGCTTTCTTT. Protein: CSAGTGDTEAFF.

This clonotype was detected only once. No DNA is shown, since the ends of the CDR3 on it are uncertain; the CDR3 is the one TCRdb lists. V is TRBV27 and J is TRBJ2-3; the D call in the table, TRBD1, was not verified against the DNA. Counting both end residues, the CDR3 totals 15 amino acids. Germline CDR1 and CDR2: MNHEY and SMNVEV (reference sequence). The chain's CDR3 is CASSFYRGGQIRSIF.

This chain's CDR3 is CASTPIFGPNNEQFF. The CDR3 DNA reads TGTGCCAGCACCCCCATTTTTGGACCGAACAATGAGCAGTTCTTC. The chain couples TRBV7-9 to TRBJ2-1; no clear D. The V and J ends lost 7 bases and 5 bases respectively, with 18 bases between them. Germline V gene sequence: CDR1 SEHNR, CDR2 FQNEAQ (reference sequence). The CDR3 runs 15 residues.